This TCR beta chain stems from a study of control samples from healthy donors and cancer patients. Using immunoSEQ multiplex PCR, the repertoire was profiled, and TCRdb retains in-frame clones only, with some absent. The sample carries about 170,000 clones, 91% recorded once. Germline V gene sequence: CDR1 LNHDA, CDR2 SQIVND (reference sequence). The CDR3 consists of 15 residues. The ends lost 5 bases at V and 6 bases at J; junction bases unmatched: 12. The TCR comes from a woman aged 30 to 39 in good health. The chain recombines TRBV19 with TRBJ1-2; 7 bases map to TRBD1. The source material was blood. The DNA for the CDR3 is TGTGCCAGTAGTCCCCCCTCGACAGGGTGGGATGGCTACACCTTC. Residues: CASSPPSTGWDGYTF.